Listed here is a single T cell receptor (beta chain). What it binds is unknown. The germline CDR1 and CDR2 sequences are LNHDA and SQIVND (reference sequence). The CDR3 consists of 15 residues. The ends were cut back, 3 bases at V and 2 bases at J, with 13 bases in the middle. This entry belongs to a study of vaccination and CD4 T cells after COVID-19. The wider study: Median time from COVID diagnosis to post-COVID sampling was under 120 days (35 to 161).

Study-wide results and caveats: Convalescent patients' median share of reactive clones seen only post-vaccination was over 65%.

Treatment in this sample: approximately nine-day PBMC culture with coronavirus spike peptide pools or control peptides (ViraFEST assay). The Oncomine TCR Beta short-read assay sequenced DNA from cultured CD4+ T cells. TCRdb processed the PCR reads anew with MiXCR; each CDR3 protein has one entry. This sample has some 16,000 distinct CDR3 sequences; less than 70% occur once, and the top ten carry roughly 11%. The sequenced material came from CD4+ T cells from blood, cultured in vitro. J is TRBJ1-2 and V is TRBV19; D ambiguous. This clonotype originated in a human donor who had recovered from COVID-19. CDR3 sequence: CASSMVGGTNYGYTF. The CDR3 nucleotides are TGTGCCAGTAGTATGGTCGGCGGAACGAACTATGGCTACACCTTC.